The clone carrying this T cell receptor beta chain has just a few counts. The time point here: patch test 3, about 24 weeks after DPC sensitization. Described treatment: therapeutic diphenylcyclopropenone sensitization with weekly scalp DPC. This record belongs to a study of human T cells and chemical hapten exposure. Study at large: The study sensitized with 2% DPC on a 2 cm by 2 cm patch of upper inner arm skin. Women made up most patients, who had alopecia areata, totalis or universalis.

The length of the CDR3 is 16 residues. Trimming took 6 bases from V and 4 from J, leaving 21 bases between them. The authors' processing: Sample TCR counts, which ranged from about 23,224 to 700,000, had a median of roughly 96,000. TCRdb re-called the RACE reads through MiXCR, storing one row per CDR3 protein. The V and J calls here are based on TCRdb, not the publication. The sample includes 62,000 or so distinct CDR3 sequences, 11% of them seen just once. The source was whole blood, collected in connection with sensitization to the hapten diphenylcyclopropenone (DPC). This chain uses TRBV12-3 or TRBV12-4 with TRBJ1-1, with a weak D call TRBD1 (5 bases). This TCR came from a woman aged 25 to 39 with alopecia areata. Some clones in this sample may be carry-over from other donors' samples. CDR3 amino acids: CASSTGTLTLATEAFF. The CDR3 DNA reads as TGTGCCAGCAGCACCGGGACCTTAACATTGGCCACTGAAGCTTTCTTT.